Listed below are T cell receptor beta chains from one sample, sequenced in a study of blood T cells in healthy people across ages. One entry per CDR3 protein results from TCRdb running MiXCR on the 5' RACE reads. The data show hundreds of thousands of distinct CDR3 sequences, about 61% seen once. Sample: blood. All receptors derive from a man in his forties or fifties in good health. Each CDR3 is given without its conserved first and last residue. A D gene is named only where the DNA matches it firmly.

TRBD2	13	TRBV6-1	TRBJ2-3	ASSQASGGTDTQY
NA	9	TRBV12-5	TRBJ1-1	ASVLNTEAF
NA	13	TRBV9	TRBJ2-6	ASSVGGAGANVLT
NA	10	TRBV7-2	TRBJ2-1	ASSLRWNEQF
TRBD1	16	TRBV6-2/TRBV6-3	TRBJ2-1	ASSVLRMDRGRRDEQF
NA	11	TRBV5-1	TRBJ2-5	ASSKDRQETQY
TRBD1	13	TRBV12-3/TRBV12-4	TRBJ1-6	ASSLGQGQNSPLH
TRBD2	14	TRBV4-1	TRBJ2-1	ASSQTPTWAGVSEF
NA	14	TRBV7-2	TRBJ2-3	ASSLVGGVGTDTQY
NA	14	TRBV5-1	TRBJ2-3	ASNPTPPDSADTQY
NA	11	TRBV2	TRBJ1-2	ASSEVGNYGYT
NA	12	TRBV28	TRBJ2-1	ASTIPSSRSEQF
TRBD2	16	TRBV27	TRBJ2-1	ASSFLGTSGGSPHEQF
NA	13	TRBV20-1	NA	SARLSGTWVYEQY
NA	13	TRBV4-2	NA	ASSQITGTQNIQY
TRBD2	13	TRBV7-2	TRBJ2-5	ASSLRGGRGETQY
NA	12	TRBV7-2	TRBJ2-7	ASSLEGTDYEQY
NA	9	TRBV2	TRBJ1-1	ASSFLSEAF
NA	10	TRBV6-6	TRBJ1-1	ASSQTGTKAF
NA	12	TRBV28	TRBJ1-2	ASHLPGRPYGYT
TRBD2	15	TRBV29-1	TRBJ2-3	SVPGLAGGTGTDTQY
NA	12	TRBV20-1	NA	SARDLTGPHEQY
NA	11	TRBV5-1	TRBJ1-1	ASSVVKNTEAF
NA	15	TRBV27	TRBJ1-2	ASSPTTLLRDYYGYT
NA	11	TRBV20-1	TRBJ2-5	SARVDIQETQY
NA	14	TRBV27	TRBJ1-4	ASSREGPATNEKLF
NA	13	TRBV12-3/TRBV12-4	TRBJ1-5	ASNSRGLSNQPQH
TRBD1	14	TRBV15	TRBJ1-4	ATSPSTGQYNEKLF
NA	14	TRBV14	TRBJ2-5	ASSQEWPGRRETQY
NA	9	TRBV3-1	TRBJ2-5	ASSHSGTQY
NA	17	TRBV19	TRBJ2-1	ASSIAQQGGVRSYNEQF
NA	10	TRBV29-1	TRBJ2-2	SVPSDTGELF
NA	14	TRBV7-8	TRBJ2-1	ASSTRPLGALNEQF
NA	15	TRBV28	TRBJ2-3	ASSSLTVTQGPDTQY
TRBD1	14	TRBV7-3	TRBJ2-3	ASSLPGQGASDTQY
TRBD1	14	TRBV9	TRBJ1-6	ASSALSGTGTSPLH
NA	11	TRBV29-1	TRBJ1-1	SVAVQMNTEAF
NA	13	TRBV28	TRBJ2-3	ASSIGGIFTDTQY